This T cell receptor (beta chain) was identified in a study of blood T cells in healthy people across ages. General observations from the study: Estimates of total diversity, which came from one million sequenced T cells, were considered to be underestimates.

For the second PCR, which ran for about 6 to 11 cycles, a sample-barcoded 5' primer and a J-beta primer mix were used. One entry per CDR3 protein, called by TCRdb with MiXCR from the 5' RACE reads. The repertoire includes 900,000 to 950,000 distinct CDR3 sequences, 25% to 35% of them detected once, and roughly a tenth sits in the top ten. About this clonotype: Antigen unknown.

These data also featured in a second study, about T cells of mothers and their children. From that report: Related and unrelated pairs show similar shaping of TCR recombination output by thymic selection.

This clonotype originated in a woman in her thirties or forties in good health. The sequenced sample consisted of blood.

CDR3 region: CSAPKPGVRSYNSPLHF. In DNA, the CDR3 is TGCAGTGCGCCCAAACCGGGGGTGCGGTCCTATAATTCACCCCTCCACTTT. The V call is TRBV20-1, the J call TRBJ1-6; D possibly corresponds to TRBD1 (5 bases). There are 17 residues in the CDR3. Looked up from germline, CDR1 is DFQATT and CDR2 is SNEGSKA (reference sequence). V lost 6 bases, J lost 1 base, and 19 bases lay in between.